Below, 17 T cell receptor beta chains from the same sample are listed, as sequenced in a study of human T cells and chemical hapten exposure. Via MiXCR, TCRdb re-called the RACE reads, giving one row per CDR3 protein. The sample lists 65,000 to 95,000 distinct CDR3 sequences; less than 8.5% were seen once. The time point here: patch test 2, 6 weeks after DPC sensitization. Treatment here: therapeutic diphenylcyclopropenone sensitization with weekly scalp DPC. This material consisted of whole blood, taken in connection with sensitization to the hapten diphenylcyclopropenone (DPC). These receptor sequences come from a woman in her twenties or thirties with alopecia areata. Some clones in this sample may be carry-over from other donors' samples.

This clonotype was counted only a few times. The chain uses TRBV19 and TRBJ1-5; D is undetermined. V lost 0 bases to trimming and J lost 7 bases, with 7 bases between them. Germline CDR1 reads LNHDA; CDR2 reads SQIVND (reference sequence). CDR3 length: 13 residues. The CDR3 DNA follows: TGTGCCAGTAGTATAGAGGCCCAACAGCCCCAGCATTTT. Its translation is CASSIEAQQPQHF.

This rearrangement joins TRBV5-1 to TRBJ2-3; TRBD2 aligns across 7 bases. V was pared by 0 bases and J by 0 bases, with 13 bases of the junction left unmatched. This CDR3 is 19 amino acids long. Germline CDR1 SGHRS, CDR2 YFSETQ. The CDR3 loop reads CASSLGGAGAAFSTDTQYF. CDR3 DNA sequence: TGCGCCAGCAGCTTGGGAGGGGCGGGAGCCGCCTTCAGCACAGATACGCAGTATTTT. The full variable domain, completed using reference TRBV5-1 and TRBJ2-3, is KAGVTQTPRYLIKTRGQQVTLSCSPISGHRSVSWYQQTPGQGLQFLFEYFSETQRNKGNFPGRFSGRQFSNSRSEMNVSTLELGDSALYLCASSLGGAGAAFSTDTQYFGPGTRLTVL.

Turning to this clonotype: Compared with germline, one end of the junction differs, possibly owing to a read error. This sequence joins TRBV5-4 and TRBJ1-1, with D perhaps TRBD1 (5 bases). Germline-derived CDR1 and CDR2 are SGHNT and YYREEE (reference sequence). CDR3 length equals 14 residues. CDR3 DNA sequence: TGTGCCAGCACCTTGGAGGATCCCGGGGGGAAAGCTTTCTTT. Residues: CASTLEDPGGKAFF.

This clonotype was seen repeatedly, ten times or more. The chain employs TRBV19 and TRBJ1-5; TRBD1 matches at 7 bases. The trim removed 6 bases at V and 2 bases at J, leaving 7 bases unmatched. Germline V CDR1 and CDR2: LNHDA, SQIVND (reference sequence). CDR3 length: 15 amino acids. The CDR3 region has the DNA TGTGCCAGTAGCTCGACAGGGAGTGGCAATCAGCCCCAGCATTTT. Translating gives CASSSTGSGNQPQHF.

Comment on this clonotype: This may stem from a read error, because a much larger clone lies one nucleotide away. The V gene is TRBV6-1, the J gene TRBJ2-7; D may be TRBD2 (6 bases). This CDR3 region has 13 residues. CDR1 MNHNS and CDR2 SASEGT come from the germline V gene. V shed 11 bases and J shed 3 bases, with 17 bases lying between them. CDR3 coding DNA: TGTGCCCTGCGAGGGTGGGGGGACTACGAGCAGTACTTC. Translating gives CALRGWGDYEQYF.

This clonotype was counted ten times or more. The gene calls are TRBV7-9 and TRBJ2-3; a possible D gene is TRBD2 (6 bases). Germline lookup yields CDR1 SEHNR and CDR2 FQNEAQ (reference sequence). The CDR3 has 15 amino acids. Trimming cost V 1 base and J 6 bases, with 14 bases left between them. CDR3 sequence (DNA): TGTGCCAGCAGCTTAGTAGCGCTGGGGGGTGATACGCAGTATTTT. Its protein is CASSLVALGGDTQYF.

In this sample, this clonotype turned up many times. The chain carries TRBV29-1 and TRBJ2-4, with TRBD1 matching 7 bases. Trimming cost V 6 bases and J 4 bases; bases outside gene matches: 3. CDR3 size: 12 residues. The germline gives CDR1 SQVTM, CDR2 ANQGSEA. The DNA for the CDR3 is TGCAGCGTCGGGACAGTTAAAAACATTCAGTACTTC. Translating it yields CSVGTVKNIQYF.

CDR3 in DNA: TGTGCCACCATTCCGGGACAGGGACGTTATAGCAATCAGCCCCAGCATTTT. This encodes CATIPGQGRYSNQPQHF. V is TRBV28 and J is TRBJ1-5, with TRBD1 matching over 9 bases. Germline V gene sequence: CDR1 MDHEN, CDR2 SYDVKM. The CDR3 is 17 residues long. V dropped 10 bases and J dropped 0; count of bases not matched to a gene: 13.

In its sample, this clonotype was seen many times. The genes are TRBV7-9 and TRBJ2-5; D gene unclear. Per germline, CDR1 SEHNR and CDR2 FQNEAQ (reference sequence). The CDR3 is 12 residues long. V dropped 5 bases and J dropped 7 bases, with 11 bases sitting between them. CDR3 in DNA: TGTGCCAGCAGCCAACGCCGGTTGACCCAGTACTTC. This sequence encodes CASSQRRLTQYF.

This clonotype was seen ten or more times. The DNA for the CDR3 is TGTGCCAGCAGCTTATTAGCGGGGGGGCGTTCCGAGCAGTACTTC. Its translation: CASSLLAGGRSEQYF. The V and J genes are TRBV7-2 and TRBJ2-7; TRBD2 aligns across 11 bases. The CDR3 has 15 residues. V shed 2 bases, J shed 6 bases, and the junction held 6 bases outside the gene matches. Germline assignment: CDR1 SGHTA and CDR2 FQGNSA.

This clonotype was seen more than once but under ten times. V is TRBV10-3 and J is TRBJ1-1, with TRBD1 as a possible D gene (6 bases). The V end was cut by 5 bases, the J end by 4 bases, with 17 bases between. Germline V gene sequence: CDR1 ENHRY, CDR2 SYGVKD. This CDR3 has 15 amino acids. CDR3 nucleotides: TGTGCCATCAGTTGGGACGTCCTGGGGGCCACTGAAGCTTTCTTT. This translates into CAISWDVLGATEAFF.

The chain employs TRBV2 and TRBJ1-5; unclear D gene. Trimming cost V 7 bases and J 1 base, with 14 bases left between them. Germline CDR1 is SNHLY and CDR2 is FYNNEI. CDR3 length equals 15 residues. The DNA for the CDR3 is TGTGCCAGCACCGCAAACGAGGACAGCAATCAGCCCCAGCATTTT. Its protein is CASTANEDSNQPQHF.

The CDR3 here is CASSLVGGISEAFF. The CDR3 nucleotides read TGTGCCAGCAGTTTGGTAGGGGGGATCTCTGAAGCTTTCTTT. The chain combines TRBV12-3 or TRBV12-4 with TRBJ1-1; TRBD1 might be the D (6 bases). Trimming stripped 3 bases from V and 6 bases from J, with 14 bases between. This CDR3 comprises 14 residues.

There are a few counts of this clonotype. V is TRBV3-1 and J is TRBJ2-1, with D possibly TRBD1 on 6 matching bases. The germline gives CDR1 LGHDT, CDR2 YNNKEL (reference sequence). V lost 2 bases to trimming and J lost 6 bases, with 23 bases between them. The CDR3 length is 18 residues. The CDR3 spells CASSQRISTGTAGNEQFF. CDR3 DNA: TGTGCCAGCAGCCAACGTATAAGTACAGGGACGGCCGGCAATGAGCAGTTCTTC.

Concerning this clonotype itself: A much more abundant neighbour one base away suggests this may be a read error. V is TRBV24-1 and J is TRBJ2-5, with a possible D match to TRBD1 (5 bases). Germline CDR1 is KGHDR and CDR2 is SFDVKD. Trimming took off 7 bases at V and 0 bases at J, with 11 bases between the two ends. The length of the CDR3 is 14 residues. CDR3 DNA: TGTGCCACCAGCGACAGACACAACCAAGAGACCCAGTACTTC. It translates to CATSDRHNQETQYF.

This clonotype showed up just a few times. This chain uses TRBV7-9 with TRBJ1-1; perhaps TRBD1 as D (5 bases). The length of the CDR3 is 14 residues. V lost 2 bases and J 7 bases, leaving 14 bases between the germline ends. Per the germline V gene, CDR1 is SEHNR and CDR2 is FQNEAQ (reference sequence). CDR3 sequence (DNA): TGTGCCAGCAGCTTAAATCGGGACTTCAATGAAGCTTTCTTT. Translating it yields CASSLNRDFNEAFF.

This clonotype has ten or more counts. The gene calls are TRBV3-1 and TRBJ1-2; possible D gene TRBD1, 6 bases. Germline CDR1 is LGHDT and CDR2 is YNNKEL (reference sequence). Trimming removed 2 bases at V and 0 bases at J, with 10 bases between. The CDR3 is 15 residues long. CDR3 bases: TGTGCCAGCAGCCAAACGACAGGCGCTAACTATGGCTACACCTTC. As protein: CASSQTTGANYGYTF.